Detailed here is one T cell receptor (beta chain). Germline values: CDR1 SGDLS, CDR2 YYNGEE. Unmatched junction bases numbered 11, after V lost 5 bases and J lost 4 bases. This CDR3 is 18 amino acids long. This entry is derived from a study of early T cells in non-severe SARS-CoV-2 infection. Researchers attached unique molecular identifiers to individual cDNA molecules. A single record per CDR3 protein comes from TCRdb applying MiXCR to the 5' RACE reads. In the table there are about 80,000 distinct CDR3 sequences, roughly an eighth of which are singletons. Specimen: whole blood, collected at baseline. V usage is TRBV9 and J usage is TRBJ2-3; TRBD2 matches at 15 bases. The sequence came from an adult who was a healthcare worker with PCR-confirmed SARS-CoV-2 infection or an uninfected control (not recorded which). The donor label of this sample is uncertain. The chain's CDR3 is CASSHRTSGRVLPDTQYF. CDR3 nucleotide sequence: TGTGCCAGCAGTCACAGGACTAGCGGGAGGGTTTTACCAGATACGCAGTATTTT.